The 23 T cell receptor beta chains below all came from one sample that was sequenced in a study of blood T cells in healthy people across ages. Combining a sample-barcoded 5' primer with a J-beta primer mix, a second PCR ran for roughly 7 to 12 cycles. MiXCR was run by TCRdb on the 5' RACE reads, yielding one entry per CDR3 protein. The sample lists hundreds of thousands of distinct CDR3 sequences, about a quarter occurring once. These data also formed part of another study, on T cells of mothers and their children.

Sequencing used blood. The receptors were gathered from a boy younger than 18 in good health.

This clonotype has a count of ten or more. The chain carries TRBV5-1 and TRBJ1-2; no definite D call. CDR1 is SGHRS, CDR2 YFSETQ, per germline. Trimming removed 4 bases at V and 0 bases at J, with 10 bases between. CDR3 size: 14 residues. This CDR3 reads CASSRDGPNYGYTF. Written as DNA, the CDR3 is TGCGCCAGCAGCCGTGACGGTCCTAACTATGGCTACACCTTC.

The rearrangement links TRBV6-2 or TRBV6-3 to TRBJ2-1; tentatively, D is TRBD1 (6 bases). TRBJ2-5 matches the DNA end more closely, so the J call is doubtful. The CDR3 sequence is 16 residues long. Germline V gene sequence: CDR1 MNHEY, CDR2 SVGEGT. DNA for the CDR3: TGTGCCAGCAGCCAACGGGACAACCTTAGAGGGGAGACCCAGTACTTC. Translating it yields CASSQRDNLRGETQYF.

The rearrangement links TRBV6-1 to TRBJ1-2; 7 nucleotides agree with TRBD1. The CDR3 has 15 residues. Germline CDR1 and CDR2: MNHNS and SASEGT. The V and J ends lost 8 bases and 0 bases, in that order; junction bases with no gene match: 9. The chain's CDR3 is CASSEAQGANYGYTF. The CDR3 DNA is TGTGCCAGCTCGGAAGCGCAGGGGGCTAACTATGGCTACACCTTC.

J is TRBJ2-7 and V is TRBV3-1; 8 bases are a match to TRBD1. Losses at the gene ends were 6 bases for V and 4 bases for J; bases not matched to a gene: 17. The CDR3 sequence is 17 residues long. Germline V gene sequence: CDR1 LGHDT, CDR2 YNNKEL (reference sequence). The CDR3 nucleotides read TGTGCCAGCAGACACTTGGGATCTGACAGGGGAACTTACGAGCAGTACTTC. It is translated as CASRHLGSDRGTYEQYF.

This sequence joins TRBV28 and TRBJ2-5, with 7 bases fitting TRBD1. The CDR3 is made up of 14 amino acids. Trimming at V came to 4 bases and at J to 4 bases, leaving 6 bases not matched to a gene. Germline assignment: CDR1 MDHEN and CDR2 SYDVKM. In DNA, the CDR3 is TGTGCCAGCAGTTCCTTCGACAGGGCAGAGACCCAGTACTTC. It yields the protein CASSSFDRAETQYF.

This clonotype was counted a few times. This sequence joins TRBV5-1 and TRBJ2-7, with D perhaps matching TRBD2 (5 bases). Germline V lookup: CDR1 SGHRS, CDR2 YFSETQ. V was shortened by 3 bases and J by 6 bases, with 19 bases between the two germline ends. There are 15 residues in the CDR3. The CDR3: CASSSDPGTEPEQYF. CDR3 nucleotide sequence: TGCGCCAGCAGCTCCGACCCGGGAACGGAGCCCGAGCAGTACTTC.

This clonotype was observed a handful of times. The gene calls are TRBV5-6 and TRBJ2-3, with D possibly TRBD2 on 7 matching bases. Germline CDR1 and CDR2: SGHDT and YYEEEE. The CDR3 contains 13 residues. V lost 3 bases and J lost 7, with 12 bases in between. The CDR3 protein is CASSWGGANTQYF. CDR3 nucleotide sequence: TGTGCCAGCAGCTGGGGGGGGGCCAATACGCAGTATTTT.

This clonotype was found many times. The chain joins TRBV7-6 to TRBJ2-1; no definite D call. The better agreement between TRBJ2-7 and the DNA end casts doubt on the J call. The CDR3 totals 12 residues. The germline V gene encodes CDR1 SGHVS and CDR2 FNYEAQ. The CDR3 DNA follows: TGTGCCAGCAGCCTCCCTGGGAACGAGCAGTACTTC. This encodes CASSLPGNEQYF.

This clonotype was detected a few times. The chain is built from TRBV4-1 and TRBJ1-3; TRBD1 is a possible D gene (5 bases). Trimming stripped 4 bases from V and 0 bases from J, with 10 bases between. CDR1 and CDR2 from the germline V gene are MGHRA and YSYEKL. CDR3 length: 15 amino acids. For the CDR3, the DNA is TGCGCCAGCAGCCGGGAGGGGATCTCTGGAAACACCATATATTTT. Residues: CASSREGISGNTIYF.

This chain connects TRBV7-6 to TRBJ2-2, with D unresolved. The V end was cut by 5 bases, the J end by 0 bases, with 13 bases between. The germline V gene has CDR1 SGHVS and CDR2 FNYEAQ. The CDR3 length is 16 residues. The chain's CDR3 is CASSPIKGSNTGELFF. The CDR3 nucleotides are TGTGCCAGCAGCCCAATAAAGGGTTCGAACACCGGGGAGCTGTTTTTT.

The CDR3 spells CAWGMVYGYTF. The CDR3 bases are TGTGCCTGGGGGATGGTCTATGGCTACACCTTC. This sequence joins TRBV30 and TRBJ1-2; no definite D call. CDR3 length: 11 residues. Trimming removed 5 bases at V and 4 bases at J, with 8 bases between. Germline V gives CDR1 GTSNPN, CDR2 SVGIG (reference sequence).

There are a few counts of this clonotype. The CDR3 bases are TGCAGCGTTCGACACACTAACTATGGCTACACCTTC. This gives the protein CSVRHTNYGYTF. The V gene is TRBV29-1, the J gene TRBJ1-2; D remains unclear. Looked up from germline, CDR1 is SQVTM and CDR2 is ANQGSEA. The CDR3 spans 12 residues. V was trimmed by 5 bases and J by 0 bases, leaving 7 bases between them.

The V and J genes are TRBV29-1 and TRBJ1-4, with D tentatively TRBD1 (6 bases). Germline CDR1 SQVTM, CDR2 ANQGSEA. The CDR3 has 13 amino acids. The germline V and J ends were trimmed by 7 bases and 7 bases, with 16 bases remaining between them. The CDR3 spells CSAAGHRGEKLFF. As DNA, the CDR3 is TGCAGCGCGGCGGGACATAGGGGTGAAAAACTGTTTTTT.

The chain recombines TRBV18 with TRBJ2-5; D not resolved. TRBJ2-1 matches the DNA end more closely, so the J call is doubtful. The germline gives CDR1 KGHSH, CDR2 LQKENI. The CDR3 runs to 12 residues. CDR3 residues: CASSPVRDEQFF. In DNA, the CDR3 is TGTGCCAGCTCACCAGTTAGAGATGAGCAGTTCTTC.

This clonotype was detected a few times. The J gene is TRBJ2-7, the V gene TRBV7-2, with D maybe TRBD2 (6 bases). CDR3 length equals 15 residues. CDR1 SGHTA and CDR2 FQGNSA come from the germline V gene. V was shortened by 6 bases and J by 6 bases, with 21 bases between the two germline ends. Written as DNA, the CDR3 is TGTGCCAGCAGTCGTTCGGGGACTGCGACCTCCGAGCAGTACTTC. Its protein is CASSRSGTATSEQYF.

This clonotype appeared a few times. The chain carries TRBV5-1 and TRBJ2-5, with 9 nucleotides matching TRBD1. There are 15 residues in the CDR3. With 4 bases clipped from V and 4 bases from J, the junction kept 8 bases outside the gene matches. Germline assignment: CDR1 SGHRS and CDR2 YFSETQ. The CDR3 DNA reads as TGCGCCAGCAGCCCGAGGGGACAGGGAAGAGAGACCCAGTACTTC. It specifies CASSPRGQGRETQYF.

V and J are TRBV5-1 and TRBJ2-5; a possible D gene is TRBD2 (5 bases). The germline V gene has CDR1 SGHRS and CDR2 YFSETQ. The CDR3 runs 13 residues. Trimming removed 2 bases at V and 3 bases at J, with 8 bases between. CDR3 sequence reads: CASSFQLEETQYF. The CDR3 nucleotides read TGCGCCAGCAGCTTTCAACTAGAAGAGACCCAGTACTTC.

The rearrangement links TRBV20-1 to TRBJ2-4; D is undetermined. Germline CDR1 DFQATT, CDR2 SNEGSKA (reference sequence). CDR3 length equals 13 residues. V shed 6 bases and J shed 8 bases, with 17 bases lying between them. CDR3 region: CSALRTSRHIQYF. For the CDR3, the DNA is TGCAGTGCCCTCCGGACGTCCCGACACATTCAGTACTTC.

The chain couples TRBV7-6 to TRBJ2-5, with a tentative D call TRBD2 (5 bases). The J call may be in error: the DNA end matches TRBJ2-1 better. This CDR3 is 14 amino acids long. Per the germline V gene, CDR1 is SGHVS and CDR2 is FNYEAQ. CDR3 sequence (DNA): TGTGCCAGCAGCTTAGGTGGTCGGGGTGGTGAGCAGTTCTTC. Amino acids: CASSLGGRGGEQFF.

This clonotype was seen ten or more times. The V and J genes are TRBV2 and TRBJ2-5, with a possible D match to TRBD1 (5 bases). The germline gives CDR1 SNHLY, CDR2 FYNNEI. The CDR3 sequence is 13 residues long. V lost 4 bases, J lost 2 bases, and 8 bases lay in between. CDR3 sequence reads: CASSGDRQETQYF. The CDR3 bases are TGTGCCAGCAGTGGAGACAGACAAGAGACCCAGTACTTC.

V and J are TRBV9 and TRBJ2-7; TRBD1 aligns across 9 bases. Unmatched junction bases numbered 13, after V lost 4 bases and J lost 5 bases. Germline V gene sequence: CDR1 SGDLS, CDR2 YYNGEE. This CDR3 region has 16 residues. This chain's CDR3 is CASSLGGQGNSNEQYF. The CDR3 nucleotides are TGTGCCAGCAGCCTAGGGGGACAGGGAAATTCGAACGAGCAGTACTTC.

This clonotype was observed a handful of times. This chain uses TRBV6-1 with TRBJ1-1; a weak D match, TRBD1 (6 bases). CDR1 MNHNS and CDR2 SASEGT come from the germline V gene. CDR3 length equals 16 residues. The V end lost 4 bases, the J end lost 0 bases, and 15 bases lay between the germline ends. The CDR3, as DNA: TGTGCCAGCAGTGTGGGACAAATACTTATGAACACTGAAGCTTTCTTT. Translated, it gives CASSVGQILMNTEAFF.

This chain uses TRBV27 with TRBJ1-1; D gene ambiguous. Germline CDR1 and CDR2: MNHEY and SMNVEV (reference sequence). V was clipped by 6 bases and J by 6 bases, with 14 bases between them. CDR3 length: 13 amino acids. The CDR3 sequence is CASSYKGLAEAFF. DNA for the CDR3: TGTGCCAGCAGCTACAAGGGCCTGGCTGAAGCTTTCTTT.